The 4 T cell receptor beta chains reported below all come from one sample, sequenced in a study of preoperative IRX-2 immunotherapy in early breast cancer. Described treatment: preoperative locoregional IRX-2 cytokine immunotherapy. The table came from immunoSEQ multiplex PCR; TCRdb's copy has only in-frame clones and leaves some out. The table lists tens of thousands of clones, approximately 95% of them singletons. Specimen: tumor tissue, collected after IRX-2 immunotherapy. These receptors all come from a human donor with breast cancer.

This chain joins TRBV6-5 and TRBJ2-1; 13 bases line up with TRBD2. The CDR3 runs 16 residues. CDR1 MNHEY and CDR2 SVGAGI come from the germline V gene. Trimming removed 2 bases from V and 6 bases from J; junction bases left unmatched: 4. In DNA, the CDR3 is TGTGCCAGCAGTTACACGAGACTAGCGGGGGGCAATGAGCAGTTCTTC. Protein sequence: CASSYTRLAGGNEQFF.

This chain joins TRBV19 and TRBJ1-5; tentatively, D is TRBD1 (6 bases). The CDR3 is 15 amino acids. Trimming took 6 bases from V and 4 from J, leaving 16 bases between them. From germline, CDR1 is LNHDA and CDR2 SQIVND (reference sequence). This CDR3 is CASRETGTQNQPQHF. Here the CDR3 DNA reads TGTGCCAGTAGGGAGACCGGGACACAAAATCAGCCCCAGCATTTT.

J is TRBJ2-5 and V is TRBV6-6, with D uncertain. The length of the CDR3 is 13 residues. Germline V gene lookup returns CDR1 MNHNY and CDR2 SVGAGI (reference sequence). The V and J ends lost 2 bases and 3 bases respectively, with 7 bases between them. The CDR3 DNA sequence: TGTGCCAGCAGTTACCCCCCGAAAGAGACCCAGTACTTC. Its translation is CASSYPPKETQYF.

V is TRBV10-2 and J is TRBJ2-3, with TRBD2 as a possible D gene (6 bases). CDR3 length equals 15 residues. CDR1 is WSHSY, CDR2 SAAADI, per germline. Trimming cost V 2 bases and J 3 bases, with 12 bases left between them. CDR3 sequence: CASSEGGEWTDTQYF. The DNA of the CDR3 is TGCGCCAGCAGTGAGGGCGGGGAATGGACAGATACGCAGTATTTT.